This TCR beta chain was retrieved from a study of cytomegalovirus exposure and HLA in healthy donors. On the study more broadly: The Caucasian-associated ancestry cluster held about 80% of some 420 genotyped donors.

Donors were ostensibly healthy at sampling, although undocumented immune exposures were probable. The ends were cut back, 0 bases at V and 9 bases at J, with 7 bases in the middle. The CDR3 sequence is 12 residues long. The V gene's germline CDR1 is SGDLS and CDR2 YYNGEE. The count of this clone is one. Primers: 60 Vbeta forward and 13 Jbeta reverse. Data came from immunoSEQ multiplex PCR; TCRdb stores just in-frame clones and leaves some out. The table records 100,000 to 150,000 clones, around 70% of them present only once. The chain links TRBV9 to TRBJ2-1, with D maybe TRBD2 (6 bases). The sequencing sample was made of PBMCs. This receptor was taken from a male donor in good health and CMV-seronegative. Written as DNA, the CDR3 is TGTGCCAGCAGCGTAGACGGGGGTGAGCAGTTCTTC. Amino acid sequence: CASSVDGGEQFF. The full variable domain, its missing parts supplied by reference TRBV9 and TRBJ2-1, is DSGVTQTPKHLITATGQRVTLRCSPRSGDLSVYWYQQSLDQGLQFLIQYYNGEERAKGNILERFSAQQFPDLHSELNLSSLELGDSALYFCASSVDGGEQFFGPGTRLTVL.